These T cell receptor beta chains were read from a single sample in a study of memory CD4+ T cells and cytomegalovirus serostatus. Assay used: immunoSEQ multiplex PCR; TCRdb lists only in-frame clones, some missing. The data hold over 35,000 clones, with approximately 78% observed a single time. The source material was memory CD4+ T cells from blood. Receptors originate from an adult in good health and CMV-seronegative. Both conserved end residues are part of each CDR3. A D gene is named only where the DNA matches it firmly. Expanded clones are given a class, and other clones once, few, many or no size at all.

v_gene: TRBV7-2; len: 19; d_gene: TRBD2; j_gene: TRBJ2-7; abundance: once; CDR3aa: CASSLARLAGGRSSYEQYF; CDR3nt: TGTGCCAGCAGCTTAGCGCGGCTAGCGGGGGGGCGGAGCTCCTACGAGCAGTACTTC
v_gene: TRBV7-2; len: 14; d_gene: NA; j_gene: TRBJ1-2; abundance: NA; CDR3aa: CASSLVGARSGYTF; CDR3nt: TGTGCCAGCAGCTTAGTCGGTGCCAGGAGTGGCTACACCTTC
v_gene: TRBV13; len: 15; d_gene: NA; j_gene: TRBJ2-2; abundance: NA; CDR3aa: CASSTIKGGPGELFF; CDR3nt: TGTGCCAGCAGCACCATCAAGGGGGGCCCCGGGGAGCTGTTTTTT
v_gene: TRBV10-2; len: 12; d_gene: NA; j_gene: TRBJ1-1; abundance: NA; CDR3aa: CASNMGGTEAFF; CDR3nt: TGCGCCAGCAACATGGGTGGCACTGAAGCTTTCTTT
v_gene: TRBV6-5; len: 15; d_gene: TRBD1; j_gene: TRBJ2-7; abundance: NA; CDR3aa: CASSSTGAGSREQYF; CDR3nt: TGTGCCAGCAGTTCGACAGGGGCGGGATCCCGCGAGCAGTACTTC
v_gene: TRBV6-5; len: 13; d_gene: NA; j_gene: TRBJ2-7; abundance: NA; CDR3aa: CASRRQPTYEQYF; CDR3nt: TGTGCCAGCAGACGACAGCCCACCTACGAGCAGTACTTC
v_gene: TRBV7-2; len: 13; d_gene: NA; j_gene: TRBJ1-2; abundance: NA; CDR3aa: CASSPSRVYGYTF; CDR3nt: TGTGCCAGCAGCCCATCCCGCGTCTATGGCTACACCTTC
v_gene: TRBV7-2; len: 14; d_gene: NA; j_gene: TRBJ2-3; abundance: NA; CDR3aa: CASTRTQRTDTQYF; CDR3nt: TGTGCCAGCACCCGGACCCAGAGGACAGATACGCAGTATTTT
v_gene: TRBV28; len: 11; d_gene: NA; j_gene: TRBJ1-2; abundance: few; CDR3aa: CASSPNYGYTF; CDR3nt: TGTGCCAGCAGCCCCAACTATGGCTACACCTTC
v_gene: TRBV9; len: 15; d_gene: TRBD1; j_gene: TRBJ1-1; abundance: NA; CDR3aa: CASSKSGTGGIKAFF; CDR3nt: TGTGCCAGCAGCAAATCCGGGACAGGGGGAATTAAAGCTTTCTTT
v_gene: TRBV5-5; len: 18; d_gene: NA; j_gene: TRBJ1-2; abundance: NA; CDR3aa: CASSLKGELRPGVYGYTF; CDR3nt: TGTGCCAGCAGCTTGAAAGGGGAACTACGACCCGGCGTTTATGGCTACACCTTC
v_gene: TRBV7-9; len: 14; d_gene: NA; j_gene: TRBJ2-7; abundance: NA; CDR3aa: CASSEPGRGYEQYF; CDR3nt: TGTGCCAGCAGTGAGCCGGGACGAGGATACGAGCAGTACTTC
v_gene: TRBV20-1; len: 11; d_gene: TRBD1; j_gene: TRBJ2-7; abundance: once; CDR3aa: CSGTGTYEQYF; CDR3nt: TGCAGTGGGACAGGAACCTACGAGCAGTACTTC
v_gene: TRBV14; len: 15; d_gene: NA; j_gene: TRBJ2-5; abundance: few; CDR3aa: CASSQDGLNQETQYF; CDR3nt: TGTGCCAGCAGCCAAGATGGGCTAAACCAAGAGACCCAGTACTTC
v_gene: TRBV5-1; len: 14; d_gene: NA; j_gene: TRBJ2-7; abundance: few; CDR3aa: CASSLVVSPYEQYF; CDR3nt: TGCGCCAGCAGCTTGGTGGTGAGCCCCTACGAGCAGTACTTC
v_gene: TRBV15; len: 14; d_gene: NA; j_gene: TRBJ2-4; abundance: NA; CDR3aa: CATSRLVQGNIQYF; CDR3nt: TGTGCCACCAGCAGGCTCGTACAGGGAAACATTCAGTACTTC
v_gene: TRBV30; len: 14; d_gene: NA; j_gene: TRBJ2-7; abundance: NA; CDR3aa: CACQATGPGGEQYF; CDR3nt: TGTGCCTGCCAAGCTACAGGCCCTGGGGGCGAGCAGTACTTC
v_gene: TRBV5-1; len: 15; d_gene: TRBD1; j_gene: TRBJ2-7; abundance: NA; CDR3aa: CASSLGGQPNYEQYF; CDR3nt: TGCGCCAGCAGCTTGGGGGGACAGCCCAACTACGAGCAGTACTTC
v_gene: TRBV28; len: 15; d_gene: NA; j_gene: TRBJ1-5; abundance: once; CDR3aa: CASRRVPRGNQPQHF; CDR3nt: TGTGCCAGCAGGCGGGTCCCCAGGGGCAATCAGCCCCAGCATTTT
v_gene: TRBV15; len: 14; d_gene: NA; j_gene: TRBJ2-3; abundance: few; CDR3aa: CATSALGRGDTQYF; CDR3nt: TGTGCCACCAGCGCCCTGGGACGGGGAGATACGCAGTATTTT
v_gene: TRBV27; len: 16; d_gene: NA; j_gene: TRBJ1-1; abundance: NA; CDR3aa: CASSLSVGGGNTEAFF; CDR3nt: TGTGCCAGCAGTTTATCCGTCGGGGGGGGGAACACTGAAGCTTTCTTT
v_gene: TRBV28; len: 15; d_gene: NA; j_gene: TRBJ1-1; abundance: NA; CDR3aa: CASSPGTSGWSEAFF; CDR3nt: TGTGCCAGCAGCCCCGGGACTAGCGGGTGGTCTGAAGCTTTCTTT